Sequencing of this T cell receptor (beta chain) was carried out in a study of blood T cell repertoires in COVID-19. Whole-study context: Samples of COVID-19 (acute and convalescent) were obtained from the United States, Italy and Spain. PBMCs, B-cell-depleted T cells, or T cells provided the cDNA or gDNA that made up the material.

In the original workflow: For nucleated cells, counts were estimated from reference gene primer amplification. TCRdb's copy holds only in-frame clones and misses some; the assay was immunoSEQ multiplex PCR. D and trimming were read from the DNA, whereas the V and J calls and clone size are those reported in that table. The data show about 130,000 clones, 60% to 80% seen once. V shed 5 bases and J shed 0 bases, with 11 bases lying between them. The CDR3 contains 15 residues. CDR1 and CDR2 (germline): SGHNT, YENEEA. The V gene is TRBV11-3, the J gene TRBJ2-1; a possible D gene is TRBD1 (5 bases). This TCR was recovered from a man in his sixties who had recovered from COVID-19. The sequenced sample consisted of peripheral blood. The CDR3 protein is CASSPGFSSYNEQFF. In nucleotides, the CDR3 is TGTGCCAGCAGCCCAGGGTTCAGCTCCTACAATGAGCAGTTCTTC.